This T cell receptor beta chain was obtained from a study of cytomegalovirus exposure and HLA in healthy donors. A note on this clone: Its target is unknown.

The germline V gene has CDR1 SEHNR and CDR2 FQNEAQ (reference sequence). This CDR3 has 16 amino acids. V dropped 2 bases and J dropped 8; count of bases not matched to a gene: 12. Use of 60 Vbeta and 13 Jbeta primers characterized the PCR. This table comes from immunoSEQ multiplex PCR, and its TCRdb copy is limited to in-frame clones, with some not included. The sample has about 250,000 clones, roughly 84% seen once. Broader study findings: 87-base-pair reads could not separate some V segments, including TRBV6-2 and TRBV6-3. Later on, an analysis tied over 15,000 TCR beta sequences to HLA alleles at 0.05 false discovery rate.

Sequencing was done on a sample of PBMCs. V usage is TRBV7-9 and J usage is TRBJ2-1; 7 bases map to TRBD1. The receptor comes from a girl aged 2 to 9 in good health and CMV-seronegative. CDR3 coding DNA: TGTGCCAGCAGCTTATATGTGACAGGGTCGCGGTATGAGCAGTTCTTC. Translation gives CASSLYVTGSRYEQFF.